This TCR beta chain emerged from a study of T cell responses to AZD1222 COVID-19 vaccine. The study, taken as a whole, reports: There were vaccine-associated CD4 TCRs across spike, dominant at 160-218 and 743-854. Two doses of AZD1222 preceded a rise in Spike-specific TCR breadth and depth.

A remark on this clone: Its antigen is not identified.

Using immunoSEQ multiplex PCR, the repertoire was profiled, and TCRdb retains in-frame clones only, with some absent. The sample lists around 130,000 clones, 80% to 95% occurring once. This material consisted of peripheral blood, taken 28 days after the second AZD1222 dose. The source is an adult who received the AZD1222 COVID-19 vaccine.

CDR3 residues: CASSTERQDTDTQYF. For the CDR3, the DNA is TGTGCCAGCAGTACTGAACGACAGGACACAGATACGCAGTATTTT. The rearrangement joins TRBV2 to TRBJ2-3, with D possibly TRBD1 on 6 matching bases. The CDR3 length is 15 residues. Germline V gene lookup returns CDR1 SNHLY and CDR2 FYNNEI. The germline V and J ends were trimmed by 5 bases and 2 bases, with 14 bases remaining between them.